The rows below give T cell receptor beta chains drawn from one sample of a study of regulatory T cells in long-lasting Graves disease. A single record per CDR3 protein comes from TCRdb applying MiXCR to the multiplex PCR reads. There are 450,000 to 600,000 distinct CDR3 sequences in the sample; roughly 12% occur only once, and roughly 10% lies in the top ten. These data were also reused for a study on T cells in Graves' hyperthyroidism and ophthalmopathy.

The sample here was peripheral blood mononuclear cells (PBMCs), taken at new diagnosis, from a patient treated with antithyroid drugs. The receptors stem from a man aged 30-40 years with Graves disease. Each CDR3 is given with its conserved first and last residue. A D gene is named only where the DNA matches it firmly. The size of a clone is reported for some rows only, either as once, few or many, or as a class for expanded clones.

J gene,D gene,V gene,clone size,CDR3 DNA,CDR3 protein
TRBJ1-5,NA,TRBV27,many,TGTGCCAGCAGTTTATCCGACCGCAATCAGCCCCAGCATTTT,CASSLSDRNQPQHF
TRBJ2-1,NA,TRBV20-1,many,TGCAGTCCTCAGCTAGATTCCTACAATGAGCAGTTCTTC,CSPQLDSYNEQFF
TRBJ2-7,TRBD2,TRBV5-1,many,TGCGCCAGCAGCCGAGCGGGAGTTACCTACGAGCAGTACTTC,CASSRAGVTYEQYF
TRBJ1-6,NA,TRBV7-8,many,TGTGCCAGCAGCTTAGTGGGACTTCTAAATTCACCCCTCCACTTT,CASSLVGLLNSPLHF
TRBJ2-5,TRBD2,TRBV29-1,many,TGCAGCCTAACTAGCGGAAGAGGGACCCAGTACTTC,CSLTSGRGTQYF
TRBJ2-7,NA,TRBV6-1,many,TGTGCCAGCAGTGAATATTCCTCCTACGAGCAGTACTTC,CASSEYSSYEQYF
TRBJ1-3,NA,TRBV28,NA,TGTGCCAGCAGTTTATCCGACAGGCATTTCGAAAACACCATATATTTT,CASSLSDRHFENTIYF
TRBJ1-2,NA,TRBV30,few,TGTGCCTGGGAGAGGGGAGGATCGAATGGCTACACCTTC,CAWERGGSNGYTF
TRBJ1-1,NA,TRBV12-3/TRBV12-4,many,TGTGCCAGCAGCATCAGGGAGAACACTGAAGCTTTCTTT,CASSIRENTEAFF
TRBJ2-7,NA,TRBV15,few,TGTGCCACCAGCAGAGATATATGGTACGAGCAGTACTTC,CATSRDIWYEQYF
TRBJ1-3,NA,TRBV12-3/TRBV12-4,many,TGTGCCAGCAGTTTCGGGGGGAACTCTGGAAACACCATATATTTT,CASSFGGNSGNTIYF
TRBJ2-1,TRBD2,TRBV20-1,many,TGCAGTGCAACGGGACTAGCGGGAGGGAACGAGCAGTTCTTC,CSATGLAGGNEQFF
TRBJ2-7,NA,TRBV3-1,NA,TGTGCCAGCAGCCCCACTTGGGGGAGGTACGAGCAGTACTTC,CASSPTWGRYEQYF
TRBJ1-2,NA,TRBV12-3/TRBV12-4,many,TGTGCCAGCAGTTTACCGGGACATACCGGTGGCTACACCTTC,CASSLPGHTGGYTF
TRBJ2-5,NA,TRBV7-7,many,TGTGCCAGCAGCTTCCCCCCTGAGGGGGAGCTCCAAGAGACCCAGTACTTC,CASSFPPEGELQETQYF
TRBJ2-1,TRBD2,TRBV20-1,NA,TGCAGTGCTAACGGCCTAGCGGGAAGGAATGAGCAGTTCTTC,CSANGLAGRNEQFF
TRBJ1-1,NA,TRBV19,few,TGTGCCAGTAGTATGCGGGGTCTAGGCACTGAAGCTTTCTTT,CASSMRGLGTEAFF
TRBJ2-3,NA,TRBV12-3/TRBV12-4,few,TGTGCCAGCAGTTCGGCCGAGCGGCTCACAGATACGCAGTATTTT,CASSSAERLTDTQYF
TRBJ2-7,NA,TRBV5-1,few,TGCGCCAGCAGCCCAACACACGTGACCGGAGAGCAGTACTTC,CASSPTHVTGEQYF
TRBJ1-1,NA,TRBV27,many,TGTGCCAGCAGTAGTTCAGCAGGGGATAAGAACACTGAAGCTTTCTTT,CASSSSAGDKNTEAFF
TRBJ1-1,NA,TRBV15,many,TGTGCCACCAGCAGAGCGGCCGCCACTGAAGCTTTCTTT,CATSRAAATEAFF
TRBJ1-1,NA,TRBV9,many,TGTGCCAGCAAAGAGGCGCCAGGATTGAACACTGAAGCTTTCTTT,CASKEAPGLNTEAFF
TRBJ2-5,NA,TRBV2,many,TGTGCCAGCAGCGCAGCGTGGGAGCGGCAAGAGACCCAGTACTTC,CASSAAWERQETQYF
TRBJ1-2,NA,TRBV11-2,many,TGTGCCAGCAGCATTACCGCCTCGGGAGGGGACTATGGCTACACCTTC,CASSITASGGDYGYTF
TRBJ2-7,NA,TRBV28,many,TGTGCCAGCAGTCCCTCCTGGGGGCCTCACGAGCAGTACTTC,CASSPSWGPHEQYF
TRBJ2-3,TRBD1,TRBV24-1,NA,TGTGCCACCAGTGAACAGGGGACAGATACGCAGTATTTT,CATSEQGTDTQYF